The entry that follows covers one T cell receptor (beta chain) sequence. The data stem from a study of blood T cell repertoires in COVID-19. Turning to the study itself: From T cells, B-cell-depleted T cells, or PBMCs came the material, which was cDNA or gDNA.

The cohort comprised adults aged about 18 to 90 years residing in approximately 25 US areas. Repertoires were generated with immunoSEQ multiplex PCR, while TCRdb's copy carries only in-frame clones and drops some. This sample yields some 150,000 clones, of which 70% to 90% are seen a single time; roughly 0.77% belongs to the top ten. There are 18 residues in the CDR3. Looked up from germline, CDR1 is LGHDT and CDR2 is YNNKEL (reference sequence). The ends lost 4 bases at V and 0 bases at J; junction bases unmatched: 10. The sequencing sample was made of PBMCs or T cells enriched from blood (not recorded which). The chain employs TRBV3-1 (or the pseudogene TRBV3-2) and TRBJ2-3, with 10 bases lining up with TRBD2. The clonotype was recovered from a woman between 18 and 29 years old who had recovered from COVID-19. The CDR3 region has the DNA TGTGCCAGCAGCCCAACTAGCGGGACCAGACCTAGCACAGATACGCAGTATTTT. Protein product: CASSPTSGTRPSTDTQYF.